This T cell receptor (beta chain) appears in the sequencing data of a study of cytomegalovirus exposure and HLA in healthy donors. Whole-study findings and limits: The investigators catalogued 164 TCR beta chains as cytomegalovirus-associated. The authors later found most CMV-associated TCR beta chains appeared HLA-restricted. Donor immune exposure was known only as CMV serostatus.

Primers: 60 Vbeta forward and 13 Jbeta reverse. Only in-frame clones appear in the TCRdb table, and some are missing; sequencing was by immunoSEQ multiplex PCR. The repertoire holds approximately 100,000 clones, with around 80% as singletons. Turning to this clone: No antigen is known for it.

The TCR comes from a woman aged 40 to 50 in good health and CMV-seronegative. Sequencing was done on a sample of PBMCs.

Written as DNA, the CDR3 is TGTGCCAGCACCCAAGCGGAGAGCACAGATACGCAGTATTTT. Translated, it gives CASTQAESTDTQYF. The rearrangement joins TRBV2 to TRBJ2-3; tentatively, D is TRBD2 (5 bases). Germline CDR1 is SNHLY and CDR2 is FYNNEI. CDR3 length: 14 residues. V was shortened by 7 bases and J by 0 bases, with 11 bases between the two germline ends.